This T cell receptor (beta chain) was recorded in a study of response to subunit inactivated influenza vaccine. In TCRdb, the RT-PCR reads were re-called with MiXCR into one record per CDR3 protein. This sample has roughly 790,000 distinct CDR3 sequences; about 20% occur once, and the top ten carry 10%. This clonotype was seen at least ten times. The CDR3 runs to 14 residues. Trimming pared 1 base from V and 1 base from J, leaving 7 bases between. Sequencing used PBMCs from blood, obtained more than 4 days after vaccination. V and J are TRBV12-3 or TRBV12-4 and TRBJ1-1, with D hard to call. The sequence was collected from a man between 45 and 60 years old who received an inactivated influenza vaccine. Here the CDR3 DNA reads TGTGCCAGCAGTTTAGGTGGACGGAACACTGAAGCTTTCTTT. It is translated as CASSLGGRNTEAFF.